Listed here is a single T cell receptor beta chain. Trimming stripped 1 base from V and 5 bases from J, with 14 bases between. The CDR3 is made up of 15 amino acids. Germline lookup yields CDR1 SGHAT and CDR2 FQNNGV. This sample was taken from a study of blood T cell repertoires in COVID-19. Whole-study context: Both acute and convalescent COVID-19 samples were obtained from the United States, Italy and Spain. Sample material is recorded as cDNA or gDNA derived from T cells, B-cell-depleted T cells, or PBMCs.

As processed by the authors: Nucleated cell number was recorded as an estimate derived from reference gene primer amplification. Data came from immunoSEQ multiplex PCR; TCRdb stores just in-frame clones and leaves some out. V, J and clone size reflect that table, while D and trimming were determined from the DNA. There are 150,000 to 190,000 clones in the sample; 80% occur only once, and roughly 0.6% lies in the top ten. The material sequenced was peripheral blood. This clonotype originated in a man in his fifties or sixties with acute or convalescent COVID-19. V gene TRBV11-2 combines with J gene TRBJ1-1, with a possible D match to TRBD1 (6 bases). The CDR3 protein is CASSLGLGRGTEAFF. CDR3 sequence (DNA): TGTGCCAGCAGCTTAGGACTGGGGAGGGGGACTGAAGCTTTCTTT.